The 13 T cell receptor beta chains listed next were all sequenced from one sample in a study of shared clonotypes between healthy human individuals. The protocol was immunoSEQ multiplex PCR, while the TCRdb copy is restricted to in-frame clones and leaves out a portion. The sample has a few million clones; approximately 93% are singletons. The sample comprised naive CD4+ T cells from PBMCs. The subset is: CD45RA+ positively selected. These receptors came from a man younger than 30 in good health. Some clones in this sample may be carry-over from other donors' samples.

J is TRBJ2-7 and V is TRBV28; 7 positions agree with TRBD1. This CDR3 is built from 14 residues. CDR1 is MDHEN, CDR2 SYDVKM, per germline. J was trimmed by 5 bases and V by 3 bases; bases with no gene match: 7. CDR3 coding DNA: TGTGCCAGCAGTTTTTTGACAGGGAGCCACGAGCAGTACTTC. Residues: CASSFLTGSHEQYF.

The chain combines TRBV5-4 with TRBJ2-1, with TRBD2 identical over 11 bases. Germline V CDR1 and CDR2: SGHNT, YYREEE (reference sequence). The CDR3 is made up of 15 amino acids. The V and J ends lost 4 bases and 4 bases, in that order; junction bases with no gene match: 4. The CDR3 bases are TGTGCCAGCAGCCCCCGGACTAGCGGGTACAATGAGCAGTTCTTC. The encoded protein is CASSPRTSGYNEQFF.

V is TRBV29-1 and J is TRBJ2-1; 11 bases are shared with TRBD1. This CDR3 has 14 amino acids. Germline lookup yields CDR1 SQVTM and CDR2 ANQGSEA. The ends lost 7 bases at V and 6 bases at J; junction bases unmatched: 8. The CDR3 sequence: CSAKTGTGGNEQFF. In nucleotides, the CDR3 is TGCAGCGCAAAGACCGGGACAGGGGGCAATGAGCAGTTCTTC.

The chain carries TRBV9 and TRBJ2-7, with 13 bases that match TRBD2. V dropped 2 bases and J dropped 3; count of bases not matched to a gene: 5. The CDR3 length is 16 residues. Germline V gene data show CDR1 as SGDLS and CDR2 as YYNGEE. CDR3 amino acids: CASSVGTSGTFYEQYF. The CDR3 DNA follows: TGTGCCAGCAGCGTGGGGACTAGCGGGACTTTCTACGAGCAGTACTTC. Full variable domain (rest looked up from reference TRBV9 and TRBJ2-7): DSGVTQTPKHLITATGQRVTLRCSPRSGDLSVYWYQQSLDQGLQFLIQYYNGEERAKGNILERFSAQQFPDLHSELNLSSLELGDSALYFCASSVGTSGTFYEQYFGPGTRLTVT.

V and J are TRBV5-1 and TRBJ1-2; 9 nucleotides align to TRBD1. The length of the CDR3 is 14 residues. The germline CDR1 and CDR2 sequences are SGHRS and YFSETQ. J gave up 4 bases and V 3 bases, and 4 bases lay outside the gene matches. Written as DNA, the CDR3 is TGCGCCAGCAGCTCACCGGGACAGGGCTATGGCTACACCTTC. It encodes CASSSPGQGYGYTF.

The J gene is TRBJ2-2, the V gene TRBV5-1, with D perhaps matching TRBD1 or TRBD2 (5 bases each). Germline V gene data show CDR1 as SGHRS and CDR2 as YFSETQ. The CDR3 runs to 15 residues. V was clipped by 0 bases and J by 5 bases, with 11 bases between them. DNA of the CDR3: TGCGCCAGCAGCTTGGAGGGACCCAGGACCGGGGAGCTGTTTTTT. Translating gives CASSLEGPRTGELFF.

The V call is TRBV25-1, the J call TRBJ1-5; 7 bases agree with TRBD1. CDR1 and CDR2 from the germline V gene are MGHDK and SYGVNS. V shed 1 base and J 0 bases; nucleotides not matched to a gene: 3. This CDR3 is 16 amino acids long. The CDR3 DNA reads TGTGCCAGCAGTGAATCCAGGGGGAATAGCAATCAGCCCCAGCATTTT. It translates to CASSESRGNSNQPQHF.

In its sample, this clone was seen once. The chain links TRBV5-5 to TRBJ1-3; D is perhaps TRBD1 (5 bases). CDR1 SGHKS and CDR2 YYEKEE come from the germline V gene (reference sequence). CDR3 size: 15 residues. The V end lost 0 bases, the J end lost 4 bases, and 11 bases lay between the germline ends. The CDR3 DNA sequence: TGTGCCAGCAGCTTGGAAGGGGTGCCCGGAAACACCATATATTTT. It is translated as CASSLEGVPGNTIYF.

The rearrangement joins TRBV5-1 to TRBJ2-1, with 11 bases fitting TRBD2. Germline values: CDR1 SGHRS, CDR2 YFSETQ. The CDR3 sequence is 18 residues long. J was trimmed by 0 bases and V by 4 bases; bases with no gene match: 9. The CDR3 region is CASSRLAGGPSSYNEQFF. The CDR3 DNA follows: TGCGCCAGCAGCAGGCTAGCGGGAGGCCCAAGCTCCTACAATGAGCAGTTCTTC.

Regarding this clone: Mismatch with germline at one junction end may stem from a read error. V usage is TRBV6-1 and J usage is TRBJ2-7, with D unresolved. Germline V gene sequence: CDR1 MNHNS, CDR2 SASEGT. The CDR3 spans 15 residues. CDR3 residues: CASSEVLSASYEQYF. In DNA form, the CDR3 reads TGTGCCAGCAGCGAAGTACTAAGCGCCTCCTACGAGCAGTACTTC.

CDR3 nucleotides: TGTGCCATCAGTGGGATCCATGGGGCGGGAGACTATGGCTACACCTTC. Translating it yields CAISGIHGAGDYGYTF. V and J are TRBV10-3 and TRBJ1-2; D may be TRBD1 (5 bases). Trimming left V 4 bases short and J 3 bases short, with 18 bases between. The CDR3 loop spans 16 amino acids. The germline CDR1 and CDR2 sequences are ENHRY and SYGVKD.

The chain couples TRBV5-6 to TRBJ2-5; unclear D gene. CDR1 and CDR2 from the germline V gene are SGHDT and YYEEEE. The CDR3 length is 15 residues. Trimming removed 4 bases at V and 2 bases at J, with 15 bases between. The CDR3 is CASSLGSLGQETQYF. The CDR3 region has the DNA TGTGCCAGCAGCCTGGGGTCTCTCGGTCAAGAGACCCAGTACTTC.

V and J are TRBV7-9 and TRBJ2-7, with a weak D call TRBD1 (6 bases). Trimming took 4 bases from V and 12 from J, leaving 16 bases between them. Germline V gene data show CDR1 as SEHNR and CDR2 as FQNEAQ (reference sequence). This CDR3 spans 12 amino acids. This CDR3 reads CASSSQTGPTYF. The CDR3 bases are TGTGCCAGCAGCTCTCAGACAGGACCCACGTACTTC.